This TCR beta chain is drawn from a study of T cell changes during pregnancy in multiple sclerosis. The germline V gene encodes CDR1 SGDLS and CDR2 YYNGEE. The V segment lost 4 bases and the J segment 4 bases; nucleotides outside the gene matches: 12. The CDR3 extends over 17 amino acids. The method was immunoSEQ multiplex PCR; TCRdb's version includes in-frame clones alone and lacks a portion of them. This table holds more than 45,000 clones, roughly 91% found once. The material was CD4+ T cells from peripheral blood mononuclear cells, obtained in the second trimester of pregnancy. The TCR sequence derives from a female donor with multiple sclerosis, enrolled in a pregnancy study. The genes are TRBV9 and TRBJ2-2; 8 nucleotides align to TRBD2. CDR3 protein: CASSIRGGSESTGELFF. Written as DNA, the CDR3 is TGTGCCAGCAGCATTCGGGGGGGGTCGGAGAGCACCGGGGAGCTGTTTTTT.